The 21 T cell receptor beta chains given below trace back to one sample, sequenced in a study of T cell responses to AZD1222 COVID-19 vaccine. The table came from immunoSEQ multiplex PCR; TCRdb's copy has only in-frame clones and leaves some out. The repertoire has 80,000 to 100,000 clones, around 85% of them found once; the top ten carry around 3.6%. Sequenced here: peripheral blood, sampled 28 days after the second AZD1222 dose. These receptors all stem from an adult who received the AZD1222 COVID-19 vaccine.

In this sample, this clone turned up once. The chain has TRBV4-2 and TRBJ2-1; no definite D call. Trimming cost V 0 bases and J 0 bases, with 12 bases left between them. The CDR3 covers 17 residues. The germline V gene encodes CDR1 LGHNA and CDR2 YNFKEQ. DNA for the CDR3: TGTGCCAGCAGCCAAGACCTCCTACAGAGCTCCTACAATGAGCAGTTCTTC. Its protein product is CASSQDLLQSSYNEQFF.

The chain combines TRBV4-2 with TRBJ2-2, with D unclear. The CDR3 has 14 amino acids. V was shortened by 0 bases and J by 7 bases, with 9 bases between the two germline ends. Germline V gene lookup returns CDR1 LGHNA and CDR2 YNFKEQ. This CDR3 is CASSQDMESGELFF. The CDR3 DNA is TGTGCCAGCAGCCAAGATATGGAGAGCGGGGAGCTGTTTTTT.

The rearrangement links TRBV14 to TRBJ2-1, with 11 positions matching TRBD2. Trimming at V came to 4 bases and at J to 11 bases, leaving 19 bases not matched to a gene. There are 18 residues in the CDR3. Germline CDR1 reads SGHDN; CDR2 reads FVKESK. The CDR3 region has the DNA TGTGCCAGCAGCCCCTTGGGTTCGGCACTAGCGGGAGCTGCGAAGCAGTTCTTC. Encoded protein: CASSPLGSALAGAAKQFF.

The chain combines TRBV5-1 with TRBJ2-7, with D possibly being TRBD2 (5 bases). V dropped 0 bases and J dropped 6 bases, with 7 bases sitting between them. The CDR3 has 12 amino acids. Per germline, CDR1 SGHRS and CDR2 YFSETQ. The CDR3 DNA reads TGCGCCAGCAGCTTGGGAGGGTTCGAGCAGTACTTC. Translated: CASSLGGFEQYF.

The chain combines TRBV27 with TRBJ1-1; TRBD1 is a possible D gene (5 bases). The CDR3 is 14 amino acids. Trimming took off 2 bases at V and 0 bases at J, with 7 bases between the two ends. Germline CDR1 reads MNHEY; CDR2 reads SMNVEV (reference sequence). DNA for the CDR3: TGTGCCAGCAGTTTAGACAGATTGAACACTGAAGCTTTCTTT. Its protein product is CASSLDRLNTEAFF.

The V call is TRBV19, the J call TRBJ1-1; D gene ambiguous. CDR3 length: 14 residues. Germline values: CDR1 LNHDA, CDR2 SQIVND (reference sequence). V was clipped by 1 base and J by 7 bases, with 13 bases between them. CDR3 residues: CASSIGRAGVEAFF. CDR3 nucleotides: TGTGCCAGTAGTATAGGAAGGGCCGGGGTTGAAGCTTTCTTT. Variable domain in full (rest from reference TRBV19 and TRBJ1-1): DGGITQSPKYLFRKEGQNVTLSCEQNLNHDAMYWYRQDPGQGLRLIYYSQIVNDFQKGDIAEGYSVSREKKESFPLTVTSAQKNPTAFYLCASSIGRAGVEAFFGQGTRLTVV.

This clone occurred a few times. The V gene is TRBV29-1, the J gene TRBJ1-1; TRBD1 is a possible D gene (5 bases). Germline values: CDR1 SQVTM, CDR2 ANQGSEA. The V end was cut by 0 bases, the J end by 4 bases, with 9 bases between. The CDR3 totals 13 residues. In DNA form, the CDR3 reads TGCAGCGTTGAAGAAGGGGTTCCCACTGAAGCTTTCTTT. Amino acid sequence: CSVEEGVPTEAFF.

The rearrangement joins TRBV4-3 to TRBJ1-6, with TRBD1 matching over 9 bases. The germline gives CDR1 LGHNA, CDR2 YSLEER. The CDR3 is made up of 16 amino acids. The ends lost 3 bases at V and 5 bases at J; junction bases unmatched: 5. The CDR3 sequence: CASSHRRTGDNSPLHF. The CDR3 coding sequence is TGCGCCAGCAGCCACCGCCGGACAGGGGATAATTCACCCCTCCACTTT.

The rearrangement joins TRBV28 to TRBJ2-3; 11 bases align to TRBD2. The CDR3 is made up of 16 amino acids. V dropped 6 bases and J dropped 3; count of bases not matched to a gene: 8. Germline values: CDR1 MDHEN, CDR2 SYDVKM. The CDR3 DNA is TGTGCCAGCAGGGCTAGCGGGAGGATGGGGACAGATACGCAGTATTTT. Its translation: CASRASGRMGTDTQYF.

The chain recombines TRBV11-1 with TRBJ1-2; 7 bases line up with TRBD1. The CDR3 sequence is 12 residues long. The junction had 4 bases not matched to a gene; V was cut back by 6 bases and J by 6 bases. Germline CDR1 and CDR2: SGHAT and FQDESV (reference sequence). Written as DNA, the CDR3 is TGTGCCAGCAGGATAGGGGGCGATGGCTACACCTTC. It translates to CASRIGGDGYTF.

The CDR3 nucleotides are TGCGCCAGCAGCTTGGGGCAGGTCACCTACAATGAGCAGTTCTTC. It specifies CASSLGQVTYNEQFF. The chain links TRBV5-1 to TRBJ2-1; D is unclear. Germline V lookup: CDR1 SGHRS, CDR2 YFSETQ. The CDR3 covers 15 residues. V gave up 0 bases and J gave up 2 bases, with 9 bases separating them.

The rearrangement joins TRBV3-1 (or the pseudogene TRBV3-2) to TRBJ2-1, with D unclear. The CDR3 totals 13 residues. Between the trimmed V and J ends, which lost 6 bases and 7 bases, there was a span of 13 bases. CDR1 is LGHDT, CDR2 YNNKEL, per germline (reference sequence). The CDR3 DNA follows: TGTGCCAGCAGAAACACAGAAGTTAATGAGCAGTTCTTC. Translating gives CASRNTEVNEQFF.

The count of this clone is one. The genes are TRBV7-9 and TRBJ2-6; unclear D gene. Germline values: CDR1 SEHNR, CDR2 FQNEAQ (reference sequence). The length of the CDR3 is 16 residues. V was shortened by 5 bases and J by 2 bases, with 13 bases between the two germline ends. CDR3 nucleotide sequence: TGTGCCAGCAGCCCCCATAGGCTTCCTGGGGCCAACGTCCTGACTTTC. It yields the protein CASSPHRLPGANVLTF.

The chain uses TRBV4-1 and TRBJ2-7; 10 bases match TRBD2. Germline V gives CDR1 MGHRA, CDR2 YSYEKL. CDR3 length: 15 amino acids. V dropped 4 bases and J dropped 2; count of bases not matched to a gene: 5. The CDR3 DNA is TGCGCCAGCAGCCTTACTAGCGGGGCCACCTACGAGCAGTACTTC. Its protein is CASSLTSGATYEQYF.

The chain joins TRBV27 to TRBJ2-7; 9 bases agree with TRBD2. The V and J ends lost 8 bases and 6 bases, in that order; junction bases with no gene match: 14. Germline V CDR1 and CDR2: MNHEY, SMNVEV (reference sequence). This CDR3 is built from 15 residues. The chain's CDR3 is CASERASGGRSEQYF. The CDR3 DNA follows: TGTGCCAGCGAAAGGGCCAGCGGGGGGCGGAGCGAGCAGTACTTC.

The V gene is TRBV6-5, the J gene TRBJ2-1; TRBD2 is a possible D gene (6 bases). V lost 6 bases, J lost 6 bases, and 18 bases lay in between. Per germline, CDR1 MNHEY and CDR2 SVGAGI. CDR3 length: 15 residues. CDR3: CASSYNPETSNEQFF. In nucleotides, the CDR3 is TGTGCCAGCAGCTATAACCCGGAGACTAGCAATGAGCAGTTCTTC.

This clone was found a few times. The rearrangement links TRBV2 to TRBJ2-7; TRBD1 agrees at 10 bases. The ends lost 9 bases at V and 6 bases at J; junction bases unmatched: 8. Looked up from germline, CDR1 is SNHLY and CDR2 is FYNNEI. The CDR3 is 13 residues long. DNA of the CDR3: TGTGCCAGTCAGGACAGGGGGTATTCCGAGCAGTACTTC. This translates into CASQDRGYSEQYF.

This clone was detected only once. The chain combines TRBV19 with TRBJ2-1; 7 bases fit TRBD1. CDR1 LNHDA and CDR2 SQIVND come from the germline V gene (reference sequence). J was trimmed by 6 bases and V by 4 bases; bases with no gene match: 6. CDR3 length: 14 amino acids. CDR3 sequence: CASSKGQLSNEQFF. The DNA of the CDR3 is TGTGCCAGTAGTAAGGGACAGCTCTCCAATGAGCAGTTCTTC.

The CDR3: CASSYVPGAQETQYF. The CDR3 nucleotides are TGTGCCAGCAGTTACGTTCCGGGGGCACAAGAGACCCAGTACTTC. The chain uses TRBV6-5 and TRBJ2-5; D tentatively fits TRBD1 or TRBD2 (6 bases each). Germline CDR1 and CDR2: MNHEY and SVGAGI. The V end was cut by 2 bases, the J end by 2 bases, with 12 bases between. The CDR3 contains 15 residues.

The CDR3 here is CASSAGQGAGQPQHF. CDR3 DNA: TGCGCCAGCAGCGCCGGACAGGGGGCGGGTCAGCCCCAGCATTTT. The rearrangement joins TRBV5-1 to TRBJ1-5, with TRBD1 matching 11 bases. V shed 4 bases and J 6 bases; nucleotides not matched to a gene: 6. Germline CDR1 and CDR2: SGHRS and YFSETQ. CDR3 length: 15 amino acids.

The V and J genes are TRBV18 and TRBJ1-1; D not certain. CDR3 length: 15 amino acids. Germline V gene data show CDR1 as KGHSH and CDR2 as LQKENI. Trimming removed 3 bases from V and 1 base from J, with 12 bases in between. Here the CDR3 reads CASSPVRAGNTEAFF. The CDR3 DNA is TGTGCCAGCTCACCTGTGAGGGCAGGGAACACTGAAGCTTTCTTT.